One sample yielded the 13 T cell receptor beta chains listed below, sequenced in a study of response to subunit inactivated influenza vaccine. TCRdb processed the RT-PCR reads anew with MiXCR; each CDR3 protein has one entry. The sample records 450,000 to 600,000 distinct CDR3 sequences, approximately 7.7% being singletons. The sequencing here drew on PBMCs from blood, taken less than 30 months after vaccination. These receptor sequences come from a man between 50 and 70 years old who received an inactivated influenza vaccine.

J is TRBJ2-1 and V is TRBV11-3; D remains ambiguous. The CDR3 runs to 16 residues. Germline-derived CDR1 and CDR2 are SGHNT and YENEEA. V lost 1 base and J 9 bases, leaving 19 bases between the germline ends. The CDR3 DNA reads as TGTGCCAGCAGCTTAGGTTCGTCTACCACTCTAGGTGAGCAGTTCTTC. Translation: CASSLGSSTTLGEQFF.

This clonotype has more than one count but fewer than ten. V gene TRBV6-1 combines with J gene TRBJ2-3; either TRBD1 or TRBD2 may supply D (6 bases each). CDR3 length equals 14 residues. Germline loops: CDR1 MNHNS, CDR2 SASEGT. The germline V and J ends were trimmed by 6 bases and 5 bases, with 15 bases remaining between them. Here the CDR3 reads CASSAVGGLDTQYF. The CDR3, as DNA: TGTGCCAGCAGCGCCGTAGGGGGGCTAGATACGCAGTATTTT.

This chain links TRBV20-1 with TRBJ2-5; no definite D call. The V gene's germline CDR1 is DFQATT and CDR2 SNEGSKA (reference sequence). V was shortened by 1 base and J by 3 bases, with 12 bases between the two germline ends. The CDR3 is 14 residues long. CDR3 bases: TGCAGTGCTAGAGCAACAAGTGGGGAAGAGACCCAGTACTTC. Amino acids: CSARATSGEETQYF.

This clonotype showed up just a few times. The chain uses TRBV4-3 and TRBJ2-7; 8 bases map to TRBD2. The J segment lost 4 bases and the V segment lost 5 bases, leaving 10 bases of the junction unmatched. The CDR3 spans 15 residues. Germline V lookup: CDR1 LGHNA, CDR2 YSLEER. This chain's CDR3 is CASSFTFPSGYEQYF. The CDR3 region has the DNA TGCGCCAGCAGCTTCACTTTCCCTAGCGGGTACGAGCAGTACTTC.

The chain is built from TRBV3-1 and TRBJ1-2; TRBD1 aligns across 10 bases. The CDR3 loop spans 15 amino acids. V lost 2 bases, J lost 5 bases, and 5 bases stayed unmatched. The germline CDR1 and CDR2 sequences are LGHDT and YNNKEL (reference sequence). DNA of the CDR3: TGTGCCAGCAGCCAACCCGGGACAGGGGTATATGGCTACACCTTC. Translation: CASSQPGTGVYGYTF.

This clonotype was detected ten times or more. V and J are TRBV11-2 and TRBJ2-7; tentatively, D is TRBD2 (6 bases). Trimming pared 1 base from V and 0 bases from J, leaving 13 bases between. Germline V gives CDR1 SGHAT, CDR2 FQNNGV. This CDR3 is built from 16 residues. The CDR3 spells CASSLAIGEASYEQYF. The DNA for the CDR3 is TGTGCCAGCAGCTTAGCGATCGGGGAGGCCTCCTACGAGCAGTACTTC.

This sequence joins TRBV12-3 or TRBV12-4 and TRBJ2-3; TRBD2 is a possible D gene (5 bases). Deletions cut 5 bases from V and 3 bases from J, with 15 bases between. The CDR3 consists of 15 residues. The CDR3 coding sequence is TGTGCCAGCAGTACGACCCACCCGGGGACAGATACGCAGTATTTT. Translation gives CASSTTHPGTDTQYF.

This clonotype was counted many times. This chain links TRBV20-1 with TRBJ2-5, with D hard to call. The ends were cut back, 2 bases at V and 7 bases at J, with 14 bases in the middle. Germline V CDR1 and CDR2: DFQATT, SNEGSKA (reference sequence). The CDR3 is 13 amino acids. The CDR3 sequence is CSARNPTQRTQYF. CDR3 bases: TGCAGTGCTAGAAACCCAACCCAGCGGACCCAGTACTTC.

The CDR3 spells CASSRRETQETQYF. Here the CDR3 DNA reads TGCGCCAGCAGCCGACGGGAAACCCAAGAGACCCAGTACTTC. V is TRBV5-1 and J is TRBJ2-5; perhaps TRBD2 as D (5 bases). CDR1 is SGHRS, CDR2 YFSETQ, per germline. The ends were cut back, 4 bases at V and 1 base at J, with 11 bases in the middle. This CDR3 region has 14 residues.

The chain combines TRBV12-3 or TRBV12-4 with TRBJ1-1; D call uncertain. V was trimmed by 5 bases and J by 3 bases, leaving 16 bases between them. This CDR3 contains 15 residues. The CDR3 DNA follows: TGTGCCAGCAGTCGCGGGTGGGGAGAGGACACTGAAGCTTTCTTT. It translates to CASSRGWGEDTEAFF.

This clonotype showed up just a few times. The rearrangement uses TRBV2 and TRBJ1-4, with a tentative D call TRBD1 (6 bases). This CDR3 has 13 residues. V was shortened by 6 bases and J by 7 bases, with 12 bases between the two germline ends. Germline lookup yields CDR1 SNHLY and CDR2 FYNNEI. The CDR3, as DNA: TGTGCCAGCAGACAGGGACTCCGTGAAAAACTGTTTTTT. It yields the protein CASRQGLREKLFF.

The table lists this clonotype with many counts. The V and J genes are TRBV6-5 and TRBJ2-7; 7 bases are a match to TRBD1. In germline, CDR1 is MNHEY, CDR2 SVGAGI. This CDR3 has 15 residues. Trimming took 2 bases from V and 5 from J; bases not matched to a gene: 9. The CDR3 reads CASSYTRQGGDEQYF. DNA for the CDR3: TGTGCCAGCAGTTACACCCGACAGGGTGGCGACGAGCAGTACTTC.

At least ten counts were recorded for this clonotype. The chain combines TRBV6-2 or TRBV6-3 with TRBJ2-7; D remains ambiguous. This CDR3 has 11 amino acids. Germline-derived CDR1 and CDR2 are MNHEY and SVGEGT. The V and J ends lost 8 bases and 3 bases respectively, with 8 bases between them. CDR3 sequence (DNA): TGTGCCAGCGGACGGAACTACGAGCAGTACTTC. Its translation is CASGRNYEQYF.